The entry that follows covers one T cell receptor (beta chain) sequence. Its antigen remains unidentified. Sequencing used immunoSEQ multiplex PCR; TCRdb keeps in-frame clones, though not all of them. The data hold 80,000 or so clones, with 89% observed a single time. The source of the sample is a study of OX40 agonist ivuxolimab in advanced cancers. Across the whole study: The dose of intravenous ivuxolimab that patients received every 2 weeks ranged from 0.01 to 10 mg/kg. Partial responses were seen in three patients, one with hepatocellular carcinoma and two with cutaneous melanoma. Study-level points and caveats: The study found among the lowest clonal expansion in partial responders at 0.1-3.0 mg/kg.

The CDR3 contains 14 residues. The V gene's germline CDR1 is LNHDA and CDR2 SQIVND (reference sequence). Trimming stripped 2 bases from V and 3 bases from J, with 11 bases between. The chain is built from TRBV19 and TRBJ2-7; D is uncertain. Specimen: CD4+ or CD8+ T cells sorted from blood, collected in a trial of the OX40 agonist ivuxolimab. This clonotype was sampled from an adult with an advanced solid tumor such as melanoma, head and neck, liver or kidney cancer. The CDR3 DNA follows: TGTGCCAGTAGTATAAGCTGGAAGGGCTACGAGCAGTACTTC. Translated: CASSISWKGYEQYF.